This is a list of T cell receptor beta chains from one sample in a study of T cell repertoires in aging, cancer and after chemotherapy. TCRdb passed the multiplex PCR reads through MiXCR, listing each CDR3 protein once. The data show over 10,000 distinct CDR3 sequences, with approximately 24% seen just once and 2.6% held by the top ten. The specimen sequenced was blood. All receptors derive from a human donor in good health. Both conserved end residues are trimmed from each CDR3.

>TRBV20-1|TRBJ1-1
SASGSGMHTEAF
>TRBV28|TRBJ2-5
ASSLFATGSWVQY
>TRBV11-2|TRBJ1-1
ASSLAQYAEAF
>TRBV7-6|TRBJ1-1
ASSPRDSWVMGEAF
>TRBV5-1|TRBJ1-1
ASSLTGTVNTEAF
>TRBV5-4|TRBJ1-2
ASSGTGHGYT
>TRBV24-1|TRBJ1-2
ATSDAWTGLAGYT
>TRBV27|TRBJ2-1
ASSFPRGEQF
>TRBV25-1|TRBJ1-4
ASSAFAGTVNEKLF
>TRBV10-3|TRBJ1-2
AISRQGGDGYT
>TRBV14|TRBJ1-1
ASSLGQGNTEAF
>TRBV12-3/TRBV12-4|TRBJ1-2
ASSLYGTGGNYGYT
>TRBV6-5|TRBJ1-2
ASSEPGNYGYT
>TRBV19|TRBJ1-2
ASSIDPRRTYGYT
>TRBV29-1|TRBJ2-7
SVEVGTGSYEQY
>TRBV4-3|TRBJ1-2
ASSHQGRGWGYT
>TRBV18|TRBJ1-4
ASSPLQGDNEKLF
>TRBV27|TRBJ1-6
ASSPGTQNSPLH
>TRBV6-2/TRBV6-3|TRBJ2-7
ASGTYEQY
>TRBV7-2|TRBJ2-1
ASSTSGGQYNEQF